Below, 21 T cell receptor beta chains from the same sample are listed, as sequenced in a study of blood T cell repertoires in COVID-19. Profiling relied on immunoSEQ multiplex PCR, and the TCRdb table lists in-frame clones only, not all of them. This sample has roughly 35,000 clones, with approximately 80% found just once. The sample was peripheral blood. These receptors all come from a woman in her sixties or seventies with acute or convalescent COVID-19.

The chain recombines TRBV24-1 with TRBJ2-7; D is undetermined. V gave up 4 bases and J gave up 7 bases, with 16 bases separating them. This CDR3 is 14 amino acids long. Germline CDR1 KGHDR, CDR2 SFDVKD. CDR3 coding DNA: TGTGCCACCAGTGAACCGATGGGCTCAACGGAGCAGTACTTC. This codes for CATSEPMGSTEQYF.

The chain links TRBV30 to TRBJ1-2; D uncertain. The V end lost 6 bases, the J end lost 7 bases, and 18 bases lay between the germline ends. The germline V gene has CDR1 GTSNPN and CDR2 SVGIG (reference sequence). The CDR3 is made up of 13 amino acids. CDR3 sequence reads: CACPDGRRGGYTF. For the CDR3, the DNA is TGTGCCTGCCCGGACGGGCGTCGGGGTGGCTACACCTTC.

The genes are TRBV6-5 and TRBJ2-3; TRBD2 aligns across 7 bases. V was pared by 6 bases and J by 2 bases, with 8 bases of the junction left unmatched. This CDR3 spans 15 amino acids. CDR1 is MNHEY and CDR2 is SVGAGI in the germline V gene. DNA of the CDR3: TGTGCCAGCAGCTCCCAAGCGGGGCTCACAGATACGCAGTATTTT. Encoded protein: CASSSQAGLTDTQYF.

The CDR3: CASLRGTYNEQFF. As DNA, the CDR3 is TGTGCCAGCCTGCGGGGTACCTACAATGAGCAGTTCTTC. The chain recombines TRBV2 with TRBJ2-1; TRBD2 might be the D (6 bases). V was clipped by 8 bases and J by 2 bases, with 10 bases between them. Germline-derived CDR1 and CDR2 are SNHLY and FYNNEI. This CDR3 contains 13 residues.

V and J are TRBV11-2 and TRBJ2-3; D gene unclear. This CDR3 has 14 amino acids. CDR1 is SGHAT, CDR2 FQNNGV, per germline. Trimming stripped 3 bases from V and 2 bases from J, with 9 bases between. The CDR3 loop reads CASSLTPATDTQYF. For the CDR3, the DNA is TGTGCCAGCAGCTTGACTCCTGCCACAGATACGCAGTATTTT.

The chain combines TRBV4-2 with TRBJ1-2; D is uncertain. Germline-derived CDR1 and CDR2 are LGHNA and YNFKEQ. V lost 1 base and J 2 bases, leaving 17 bases between the germline ends. The CDR3 is 17 amino acids. CDR3 sequence (DNA): TGTGCCAGCAGCCAAGCTGTGTCCGAAGCAACCAACTATGGCTACACCTTC. Its protein product is CASSQAVSEATNYGYTF.

The genes are TRBV5-4 and TRBJ2-2; 10 nucleotides line up with TRBD2. The V segment lost 4 bases and the J segment 4 bases; nucleotides outside the gene matches: 7. This CDR3 comprises 16 residues. Per germline, CDR1 SGHNT and CDR2 YYREEE (reference sequence). The CDR3 protein is CASSEPGLASTGELFF. The CDR3 DNA follows: TGTGCCAGCAGCGAGCCGGGACTAGCGTCCACCGGGGAGCTGTTTTTT.

The rearrangement uses TRBV4-1 and TRBJ2-7; 8 nucleotides agree with TRBD1. The CDR3 extends over 15 amino acids. The V gene end was trimmed by 0 bases and the J gene end by 6 bases; junction bases not matched to a gene: 7. Germline CDR1 reads MGHRA; CDR2 reads YSYEKL. CDR3 nucleotides: TGCGCCAGCAGCCAAGACCCTTTGGACAGGGCCGAGCAGTACTTC. Encoded protein: CASSQDPLDRAEQYF.

This sequence joins TRBV7-2 and TRBJ2-3, with 15 bases fitting TRBD2. V gave up 4 bases and J gave up 0 bases; unmatched junction bases: 8. The germline gives CDR1 SGHTA, CDR2 FQGNSA. This CDR3 spans 19 amino acids. The CDR3, as DNA: TGTGCCAGCAGCTCAAGGACTAGCGGGGGGGCATTTAGCACAGATACGCAGTATTTT. Translation: CASSSRTSGGAFSTDTQYF.

The chain joins TRBV10-1 to TRBJ2-2, with 7 bases lining up with TRBD1. Germline-derived CDR1 and CDR2 are WNHNN and SYGVQD (reference sequence). This CDR3 contains 15 residues. V was clipped by 4 bases and J by 7 bases; unmatched bases: 9. The CDR3 sequence is CASSGHDRENGELFF. As DNA, the CDR3 is TGCGCCAGCAGTGGGCATGACAGGGAAAACGGGGAGCTGTTTTTT.

CDR3 region: CASSLMGLPTEAFF. CDR3 bases: TGTGCCAGCAGCTTGATGGGACTCCCCACTGAAGCTTTCTTT. The chain joins TRBV5-4 to TRBJ1-1; the D gene is possibly TRBD1 (5 bases). The CDR3 covers 14 residues. With 1 base removed from V and 4 bases from J, the gap between germline ends came to 11 bases. The germline V gene encodes CDR1 SGHNT and CDR2 YYREEE (reference sequence).

The gene calls are TRBV27 and TRBJ1-5, with D perhaps TRBD1 (5 bases). CDR3 length equals 19 residues. Trimming cost V 0 bases and J 1 base, with 19 bases left between them. Germline V lookup: CDR1 MNHEY, CDR2 SMNVEV (reference sequence). The CDR3 bases are TGTGCCAGCAGTTTATCTTCCGGGAGGAGCCGGGGGAGCAATCAGCCCCAGCATTTT. The encoded protein is CASSLSSGRSRGSNQPQHF.

The V gene is TRBV29-1, the J gene TRBJ1-1, with 9 bases lining up with TRBD1. CDR3 length: 18 residues. The V segment lost 5 bases and the J segment 1 base; nucleotides outside the gene matches: 17. Germline-derived CDR1 and CDR2 are SQVTM and ANQGSEA. The chain's CDR3 is CSVSDTVGQGISNTEAFF. In nucleotides, the CDR3 is TGCAGCGTTTCAGACACTGTGGGACAGGGCATCTCGAACACTGAAGCTTTCTTT.

The chain carries TRBV6-2 or TRBV6-3 and TRBJ1-1; D remains ambiguous. The CDR3 has 13 amino acids. Germline CDR1 MNHEY, CDR2 SVGEGT. The V end lost 3 bases, the J end lost 10 bases, and 15 bases lay between the germline ends. The CDR3 reads CASSYKPHSGAFF. In DNA form, the CDR3 reads TGTGCCAGCAGTTATAAACCCCATTCCGGAGCTTTCTTT.

This rearrangement joins TRBV19 to TRBJ2-3; a possible D gene is TRBD1 (5 bases). The V end lost 10 bases, the J end lost 3 bases, and 8 bases lay between the germline ends. The CDR3 contains 11 residues. The V gene's germline CDR1 is LNHDA and CDR2 SQIVND (reference sequence). The CDR3 here is CATRQTDTQYF. Here the CDR3 DNA reads TGTGCCACCCGACAGACAGATACGCAGTATTTT.

This clone was observed a handful of times. The gene calls are TRBV19 and TRBJ1-2, with a weak D call TRBD1 (5 bases). This CDR3 has 14 amino acids. Trimming took 5 bases from V and 4 from J, leaving 14 bases between them. The germline gives CDR1 LNHDA, CDR2 SQIVND (reference sequence). This chain's CDR3 is CASSRDWDFYGYTF. CDR3 nucleotides: TGTGCCAGTAGTCGGGATTGGGACTTCTATGGCTACACCTTC. Full variable domain (outside the CDR3, taken from reference TRBV19 and TRBJ1-2): DGGITQSPKYLFRKEGQNVTLSCEQNLNHDAMYWYRQDPGQGLRLIYYSQIVNDFQKGDIAEGYSVSREKKESFPLTVTSAQKNPTAFYLCASSRDWDFYGYTFGSGTRLTVV.

The chain is built from TRBV6-5 and TRBJ1-1, with 8 bases matching TRBD1. From germline, CDR1 is MNHEY and CDR2 SVGAGI. This CDR3 is built from 15 residues. V gave up 6 bases and J gave up 3 bases; unmatched junction bases: 9. This CDR3 is CASRKQGGSDTEAFF. The CDR3 DNA follows: TGTGCCAGCAGGAAACAGGGGGGGTCGGACACTGAAGCTTTCTTT.

The chain links TRBV19 to TRBJ2-4; possibly TRBD2 for D (5 bases). Germline values: CDR1 LNHDA, CDR2 SQIVND (reference sequence). The V gene lost 4 bases and the J gene lost 8 bases, with 24 bases spanning the gap. This CDR3 is 17 amino acids long. The CDR3, as DNA: TGTGCCAGTAGTACTATGGGTGCCGGGGTCGGTAGGTACATTCAGTACTTC. Translating it yields CASSTMGAGVGRYIQYF. Using reference TRBV19 and TRBJ2-4 for the parts outside the CDR3, the full variable domain is DGGITQSPKYLFRKEGQNVTLSCEQNLNHDAMYWYRQDPGQGLRLIYYSQIVNDFQKGDIAEGYSVSREKKESFPLTVTSAQKNPTAFYLCASSTMGAGVGRYIQYFGAGTRLSVL.

The chain combines TRBV11-2 with TRBJ1-2; D gene uncertain. Germline assignment: CDR1 SGHAT and CDR2 FQNNGV. This CDR3 is 12 amino acids long. The V gene lost 0 bases and the J gene lost 5 bases, with 4 bases spanning the gap. The CDR3 is CASSLDIYGYTF. CDR3 nucleotides: TGTGCCAGCAGCTTAGATATTTATGGCTACACCTTC.

The rearrangement joins TRBV4-1 to TRBJ1-2, with D hard to call. The germline V and J ends were trimmed by 4 bases and 1 base, with 19 bases remaining between them. The CDR3 totals 17 residues. Looked up from germline, CDR1 is MGHRA and CDR2 is YSYEKL. The CDR3 DNA reads TGCGCCAGCAGCCCCCCCCCTCCCGCGGGATTTAACTATGGCTACACCTTC. Its translation is CASSPPPPAGFNYGYTF.

This clone has more than one count but fewer than ten. The gene calls are TRBV5-1 and TRBJ1-1; TRBD1 might be the D (5 bases). V was pared by 4 bases and J by 1 base, with 11 bases between. This CDR3 has 14 residues. Germline V gives CDR1 SGHRS, CDR2 YFSETQ. The CDR3 sequence: CASSPNQGNTEAFF. The CDR3 nucleotides read TGCGCCAGCAGCCCAAATCAGGGGAACACTGAAGCTTTCTTT.